The rows below give T cell receptor beta chains drawn from one sample of a study of PD-1 blockade in classical Hodgkin lymphoma. Libraries were prepared by immunoSEQ multiplex PCR; TCRdb keeps only in-frame clonotypes and omits some of them. This repertoire shows some 100,000 clones, more than 90% found once; its top ten account for about 2.5%. The sample in question was peripheral blood mononuclear cells (PBMCs), obtained at baseline. Receptors were obtained from a human donor with classical Hodgkin lymphoma. Both conserved end residues are part of each CDR3. A D gene is named only where the DNA matches it firmly. The listing skips clone size in some rows; elsewhere it reads once, few, many or a size class.

V gene	clone size	CDR3 length	D gene	J gene	CDR3 DNA	CDR3 protein
TRBV9	NA	11	TRBD1	TRBJ1-2	TGTGCCAGCAGCATTGACAGGGGGCTCCAATTC	CASSIDRGLQF
TRBV7-8	NA	15	TRBD1	TRBJ2-7	TGTGCCAGCAGCTCGGGGACAGGGAGATCCTACGAGCAGTACTTC	CASSSGTGRSYEQYF
TRBV28	NA	14	TRBD1	TRBJ2-7	TGTGCCAGCAGTTTGGTGGACAGGGGGTTCAAGCAGTACTTC	CASSLVDRGFKQYF
TRBV11-2	NA	15	NA	TRBJ2-7	TGTGCCAGCAGCTTAGGACGGTCGAGCTCCTACGAGCAGTACTTC	CASSLGRSSSYEQYF
TRBV6-5	NA	14	NA	TRBJ1-1	TGTGCCAGCAGTTACGTGGGGGTCGGGGGTGAAGCTTTCTTT	CASSYVGVGGEAFF
TRBV7-6	NA	15	TRBD1	TRBJ1-1	TGTGCCAGCAGCTTAGCGTTGACAGGGGGACAGGAAGCTTTCTTT	CASSLALTGGQEAFF
TRBV6-1	NA	15	NA	TRBJ1-2	TGTGCCAGCAGTGAAGAACGGGGAGCTAACTATGGCTACACCTTC	CASSEERGANYGYTF
TRBV18	once	16	NA	TRBJ2-1	TGTGCCAGCTCACGCCTGAACCCGGAGACCTTTAATGAGCAGTTCTTC	CASSRLNPETFNEQFF
TRBV28	NA	11	NA	TRBJ1-1	TGTGCCAGCAGTTCTAACACTGAAGCTTTCTTT	CASSSNTEAFF
TRBV29-1	NA	13	NA	TRBJ2-7	TGCAGCGTTGAAGGGCCTCTCAATTACGAGCAGTACTTC	CSVEGPLNYEQYF
TRBV5-1	NA	13	NA	TRBJ1-1	TGCGCCAGCAGCCTCAGGGGGAACACTGAAGCTTTCTTT	CASSLRGNTEAFF
TRBV7-9	once	18	TRBD2	TRBJ2-3	TGTGCCAGCAGCTCTTCCCAGGGACTAGCGACTAGCACAGATACGCAGTATTTT	CASSSSQGLATSTDTQYF
TRBV28	NA	14	NA	TRBJ1-5	TGTGCCAGCAGCCGGGGGGGGCCTGATCAGCCCCAGCATTTT	CASSRGGPDQPQHF
TRBV27	NA	14	TRBD1	TRBJ1-3	TGTGCCAGCAAACAGGGGACGGGGGGAAACACCATATATTTT	CASKQGTGGNTIYF
TRBV9	NA	17	NA	TRBJ2-6	TGTGCCAGCAGCGCCCAAAGGGGGGCGCCCGGGGCCAACGTCCTGACTTTC	CASSAQRGAPGANVLTF
TRBV11-2	few	15	TRBD2	TRBJ2-2	TGTGCCAGCAGCCCAACTAGCGGGATAACCGGGGAGCTGTTTTTT	CASSPTSGITGELFF
TRBV5-1	NA	15	TRBD1	TRBJ1-5	TGCGCCAGCAGCTTCCAGGGGGCAAGCGATCAGCCCCAGCATTTT	CASSFQGASDQPQHF
TRBV5-1	once	14	NA	TRBJ1-5	TGCGCCAGCAGCCTTGGCTATAGCAATCAGCCCCAGCATTTT	CASSLGYSNQPQHF
TRBV6-5	NA	15	NA	TRBJ2-1	TGTGCCAGCTCGGTCGCAGGGGTCTTCTACAATGAGCAGTTCTTC	CASSVAGVFYNEQFF
TRBV5-1	NA	14	NA	TRBJ2-3	TGCGCCAGCAGCTTGGAACTAGCTGCAGATACGCAGTATTTT	CASSLELAADTQYF
TRBV10-3	NA	16	NA	TRBJ1-5	TGTGCCATCAGTGAGTCCCGGGGGCAAGGCAATCAGCCCCAGCATTTT	CAISESRGQGNQPQHF
TRBV28	NA	18	TRBD2	TRBJ2-2	TGTGCCAGCAGCTATCACCTTAGCGGGAGGGGGAACACCGGGGAGCTGTTTTTT	CASSYHLSGRGNTGELFF
TRBV18	NA	13	NA	TRBJ2-7	TGTGCCAGCTCCCAACAGACAGCTTACGAGCAGTACTTC	CASSQQTAYEQYF
TRBV28	NA	15	NA	TRBJ2-2	TGTGCCAGCAGTTTGCCTCGGACGGCCACCGGGGAGCTGTTTTTT	CASSLPRTATGELFF
TRBV7-6	NA	13	NA	TRBJ2-7	TGTGCCAGCAGCTTGGACCGATACTACGAGCAGTACTTC	CASSLDRYYEQYF
TRBV7-8	NA	14	NA	TRBJ1-1	TGTGCCAGCAGCTTAGTATCCGGAAACACTGAAGCTTTCTTT	CASSLVSGNTEAFF
TRBV6-4	NA	13	NA	TRBJ1-1	TGTGCCAGCAGTGAGGGTGTATACACTGAAGCTTTCTTT	CASSEGVYTEAFF